Following are 27 T cell receptor beta chains from one sample sequenced in a study of blood T cell repertoires in COVID-19. The protocol was immunoSEQ multiplex PCR, while the TCRdb copy is restricted to in-frame clones and leaves out a portion. The sample shows some 83,000 clones, 85% to 90% of them seen only once. Sequencing was done on a sample of peripheral blood. The receptors come from a man at least 80 years old with active or convalescent COVID-19.

V gene TRBV5-4 combines with J gene TRBJ1-6; TRBD1 agrees at 10 bases. Germline lookup yields CDR1 SGHNT and CDR2 YYREEE (reference sequence). This CDR3 contains 14 residues. V trimming: 4 bases; J trimming: 12 bases; junction bases outside the gene matches: 7. The CDR3 DNA follows: TGTGCCAGCAGCCCGGACAGGGGGGTTATACCCCTCCACTTT. Its protein is CASSPDRGVIPLHF.

The CDR3 DNA reads TGTGCCAGCAGCTCCGGGACAGCTAACACCGGGGAGCTGTTTTTT. Translation gives CASSSGTANTGELFF. This chain joins TRBV11-3 and TRBJ2-2, with 7 bases fitting TRBD1. The V segment lost 4 bases and the J segment 2 bases; nucleotides outside the gene matches: 4. Per germline, CDR1 SGHNT and CDR2 YENEEA. The length of the CDR3 is 15 residues.

The chain has TRBV5-1 and TRBJ2-1; 12 nucleotides match TRBD2. With V trimmed by 3 bases and J by 5 bases, 6 bases remained unmatched. The CDR3 contains 16 residues. CDR1 and CDR2 from the germline V gene are SGHRS and YFSETQ. In nucleotides, the CDR3 is TGCGCCAGCAGCTCCGGACTAGCGGGGTCTAACAATGAGCAGTTCTTC. Residues: CASSSGLAGSNNEQFF.

The chain carries TRBV7-9 and TRBJ1-1; D uncertain. There are 18 residues in the CDR3. V was clipped by 5 bases and J by 1 base, with 23 bases between them. The germline V gene encodes CDR1 SEHNR and CDR2 FQNEAQ (reference sequence). CDR3 nucleotide sequence: TGTGCCAGCAGCGGCAGGAACCTACAAAAAAACGAGAACACTGAAGCTTTCTTT. Its protein product is CASSGRNLQKNENTEAFF. The variable domain in full, completed from reference TRBV7-9 and TRBJ1-1, reads DTGVSQNPRHKITKRGQNVTFRCDPISEHNRLYWYRQTLGQGPEFLTYFQNEAQLEKSRLLSDRFSAERPKGSFSTLEIQRTEQGDSAMYLCASSGRNLQKNENTEAFFGQGTRLTVV.

The rearrangement links TRBV10-1 to TRBJ2-7, with 8 bases identical to TRBD2. Trimming took 5 bases from V and 0 from J; bases not matched to a gene: 12. The length of the CDR3 is 17 residues. Germline CDR1 is WNHNN and CDR2 is SYGVQD (reference sequence). The CDR3 sequence: CASSSSSPSGSSYEQYV. CDR3 nucleotides: TGCGCCAGCAGTTCATCCTCCCCCAGCGGGAGCTCCTACGAGCAGTACGTC.

The chain uses TRBV5-1 and TRBJ2-2; 8 bases align to TRBD1. CDR1 is SGHRS, CDR2 YFSETQ, per germline. V was clipped by 0 bases and J by 5 bases; unmatched bases: 9. CDR3 length: 17 amino acids. The chain's CDR3 is CASSLAGGTGGTGELFF. In DNA form, the CDR3 reads TGCGCCAGCAGCTTGGCCGGAGGAACAGGGGGAACCGGGGAGCTGTTTTTT.

J is TRBJ2-1 and V is TRBV28; 8 bases map to TRBD1. CDR1 is MDHEN and CDR2 is SYDVKM in the germline V gene. There are 15 residues in the CDR3. With V trimmed by 6 bases and J by 9 bases, 13 bases remained unmatched. For the CDR3, the DNA is TGTGCCAGCAGCCCCACAGGGGGAGGACGGATTGAGCAGTTCTTC. Protein sequence: CASSPTGGGRIEQFF.

Worth noting for this clone: Mismatch with germline at one junction end may stem from a read error. This chain joins TRBV5-6 and TRBJ2-5, with 9 bases lining up with TRBD2. The germline gives CDR1 SGHDT, CDR2 YYEEEE. This CDR3 has 16 residues. The CDR3 is CASSAGLASNQETQYF. CDR3 DNA sequence: TGTGCCAGCAGCGCCGGACTAGCGTCAAACCAGGAGACCCAGTACTTC.

The chain combines TRBV19 with TRBJ1-5; TRBD1 matches at 7 bases. Trimming at V came to 6 bases and at J to 2 bases, leaving 10 bases not matched to a gene. Looked up from germline, CDR1 is LNHDA and CDR2 is SQIVND (reference sequence). CDR3 length: 16 amino acids. The CDR3 sequence is CASRYIGQGGNQPQHF. CDR3 nucleotide sequence: TGTGCCAGTAGATACATAGGGCAGGGGGGCAATCAGCCCCAGCATTTT.

This chain connects TRBV10-3 to TRBJ2-3, with 8 bases matching TRBD2. The CDR3 loop spans 14 amino acids. V was pared by 5 bases and J by 5 bases, with 6 bases of the junction left unmatched. The germline gives CDR1 ENHRY, CDR2 SYGVKD. CDR3 in amino acids: CAISQLAEKDTQYF. The DNA of the CDR3 is TGTGCCATCAGTCAACTAGCGGAGAAAGATACGCAGTATTTT.

In its sample, this clone was seen once. The chain combines TRBV5-5 with TRBJ1-1; D is ambiguous. V was pared by 4 bases and J by 8 bases, with 9 bases between. The length of the CDR3 is 11 residues. Germline assignment: CDR1 SGHKS and CDR2 YYEKEE (reference sequence). As DNA, the CDR3 is TGTGCCAGCAGCCTCCAGAAAGAAGCTTTCTTT. Encoded protein: CASSLQKEAFF.

This chain uses TRBV3-1 (or the pseudogene TRBV3-2) with TRBJ2-2, with 10 bases aligning to TRBD1. This CDR3 contains 15 residues. The junction had 5 bases not matched to a gene; V was cut back by 3 bases and J by 7 bases. Looked up from germline, CDR1 is LGHDT and CDR2 is YNNKEL (reference sequence). The CDR3 bases are TGTGCCAGCAGCCACCGGGACAGGGGAGACGGGGAGCTGTTTTTT. This sequence encodes CASSHRDRGDGELFF.

DNA for the CDR3: TGTGCCAGCTTCAGGGATAGAAACACCATATATTTT. Its translation is CASFRDRNTIYF. The V gene is TRBV28, the J gene TRBJ1-3; tentatively, D is TRBD1 (5 bases). This CDR3 region has 12 residues. Trimming left V 8 bases short and J 5 bases short, with 10 bases between. Germline CDR1 is MDHEN and CDR2 is SYDVKM. The full variable domain, completed using reference TRBV28 and TRBJ1-3, is DVKVTQSSRYLVKRTGEKVFLECVQDMDHENMFWYRQDPGLGLRLIYFSYDVKMKEKGDIPEGYSVSREKKERFSLILESASTNQTSMYLCASFRDRNTIYFGEGSWLTVV.

The CDR3 bases are TGTGCCAGCAGCTTCTCTCCCAACACCGGGGAGCTGTTTTTT. Its translation: CASSFSPNTGELFF. The chain combines TRBV7-2 with TRBJ2-2; D uncertain. Germline loops: CDR1 SGHTA, CDR2 FQGNSA. This CDR3 region has 14 residues. Deletions cut 3 bases from V and 2 bases from J, with 7 bases between.

The V and J genes are TRBV6-1 and TRBJ1-1; the D gene is possibly TRBD1 (6 bases). In germline, CDR1 is MNHNS, CDR2 SASEGT. The CDR3 extends over 15 amino acids. The V and J ends lost 2 bases and 7 bases respectively, with 17 bases between them. The CDR3 loop reads CASSESGQGLDEAFF. The CDR3 region has the DNA TGTGCCAGCAGTGAATCCGGGCAGGGGCTGGATGAAGCTTTCTTT.

The count of this clone is one. V is TRBV7-2 and J is TRBJ2-3; 9 bases are shared with TRBD2. CDR1 is SGHTA and CDR2 is FQGNSA in the germline V gene. The V and J ends lost 4 bases and 6 bases, in that order; junction bases with no gene match: 11. CDR3 length: 16 amino acids. Written as DNA, the CDR3 is TGTGCCAGCAGCTCCCTAACGCGGGGGGGGTCCGATACGCAGTATTTT. This sequence encodes CASSSLTRGGSDTQYF.

The V gene is TRBV4-1, the J gene TRBJ1-5; D gene unclear. Germline V gene sequence: CDR1 MGHRA, CDR2 YSYEKL. Trimming cost V 0 bases and J 4 bases, with 7 bases left between them. The CDR3 consists of 14 residues. For the CDR3, the DNA is TGCGCCAGCAGCCAAGATGGGAGAAATCAGCCCCAGCATTTT. This gives the protein CASSQDGRNQPQHF.

The chain uses TRBV6-5 and TRBJ1-2; 7 bases fit TRBD1. V trimming: 0 bases; J trimming: 4 bases; junction bases outside the gene matches: 5. Per the germline V gene, CDR1 is MNHEY and CDR2 is SVGAGI. This CDR3 contains 15 residues. The CDR3: CASSYSGRGTYGYTF. The CDR3 DNA reads TGTGCCAGCAGTTACTCGGGCAGGGGGACCTATGGCTACACCTTC.

With regard to this clone: Germline is not matched at one junction end, which may reflect a read error. The chain carries TRBV6-6 and TRBJ1-6; unclear D gene. The CDR3 spans 16 residues. Germline CDR1 and CDR2: MNHNY and SVGAGI (reference sequence). CDR3 bases: TGTGCCAGCAGTTACGCGGCGGGAGCTTCGGATTCTCCCCTCCACTTT. Amino acid sequence: CASSYAAGASDSPLHF.

The rearrangement links TRBV6-5 to TRBJ2-2, with 10 positions matching TRBD1. This CDR3 is 15 amino acids long. The junction had 4 bases not matched to a gene; V was cut back by 5 bases and J by 4 bases. The germline gives CDR1 MNHEY, CDR2 SVGAGI. The CDR3 sequence: CASSPGTGATGELFF. The CDR3 region has the DNA TGTGCCAGCAGTCCCGGGACAGGGGCCACCGGGGAGCTGTTTTTT.

The chain combines TRBV5-3 with TRBJ2-6; 10 bases match TRBD1. TRBV5-3 is an ORF, with its function uncertain. The CDR3 extends over 17 amino acids. The V segment lost 4 bases and the J segment 4 bases; nucleotides outside the gene matches: 8. DNA of the CDR3: TGTGCCAGAAGCGGAGGGACAGGGGACGCGGGGGCCAACGTCCTGACTTTC. Protein product: CARSGGTGDAGANVLTF.

The CDR3 bases are TGTGCCAGCAGCGAGGACAGCTATGGCTACACCTTC. Encoded protein: CASSEDSYGYTF. This chain connects TRBV7-9 to TRBJ1-2; the D gene is possibly TRBD1 (6 bases). The germline CDR1 and CDR2 sequences are SEHNR and FQNEAQ (reference sequence). The germline V and J ends were trimmed by 5 bases and 4 bases, with 8 bases remaining between them. This CDR3 spans 12 amino acids.

J is TRBJ2-7 and V is TRBV10-3; no clear D gene. The CDR3 totals 13 residues. CDR1 is ENHRY and CDR2 is SYGVKD in the germline V gene. The ends were cut back, 4 bases at V and 2 bases at J, with 9 bases in the middle. CDR3: CAISVELTYEQYV. DNA of the CDR3: TGTGCCATCAGTGTGGAGCTGACCTACGAGCAGTACGTC.

This sequence joins TRBV28 and TRBJ1-2; 9 nucleotides line up with TRBD1. Looked up from germline, CDR1 is MDHEN and CDR2 is SYDVKM. The CDR3 contains 16 residues. V shed 7 bases and J 4 bases; nucleotides not matched to a gene: 13. The CDR3 sequence is CASTTRVGQGTYGYTF. The CDR3 nucleotides read TGTGCCAGCACTACTAGGGTCGGACAGGGGACCTATGGCTACACCTTC.

V and J are TRBV24-1 and TRBJ2-2; no definite D call. Between the trimmed V and J ends, which lost 4 bases and 1 base, there was a span of 6 bases. The germline V gene encodes CDR1 KGHDR and CDR2 SFDVKD. The CDR3 spans 14 residues. The CDR3 loop reads CATSDNRNTGELFF. CDR3 sequence (DNA): TGTGCCACCAGTGACAACAGGAACACCGGGGAGCTGTTTTTT.

The gene calls are TRBV18 and TRBJ2-1, with 14 bases lining up with TRBD2. Germline V lookup: CDR1 KGHSH, CDR2 LQKENI. The J segment lost 1 base and the V segment lost 3 bases, leaving 11 bases of the junction unmatched. The length of the CDR3 is 20 residues. The CDR3 here is CASSPNTGTSGGRSYNEQFF. CDR3 DNA sequence: TGTGCCAGCTCACCGAATACCGGGACTAGCGGGGGCCGATCCTACAATGAGCAGTTCTTC.

The V gene is TRBV5-4, the J gene TRBJ2-2, with 8 bases lining up with TRBD1. V shed 3 bases and J 4 bases; nucleotides not matched to a gene: 8. Germline assignment: CDR1 SGHNT and CDR2 YYREEE (reference sequence). This CDR3 has 16 amino acids. The CDR3 protein is CASSSPGQVATGELFF. CDR3 DNA: TGTGCCAGCAGCTCGCCGGGACAGGTTGCCACCGGGGAGCTGTTTTTT.